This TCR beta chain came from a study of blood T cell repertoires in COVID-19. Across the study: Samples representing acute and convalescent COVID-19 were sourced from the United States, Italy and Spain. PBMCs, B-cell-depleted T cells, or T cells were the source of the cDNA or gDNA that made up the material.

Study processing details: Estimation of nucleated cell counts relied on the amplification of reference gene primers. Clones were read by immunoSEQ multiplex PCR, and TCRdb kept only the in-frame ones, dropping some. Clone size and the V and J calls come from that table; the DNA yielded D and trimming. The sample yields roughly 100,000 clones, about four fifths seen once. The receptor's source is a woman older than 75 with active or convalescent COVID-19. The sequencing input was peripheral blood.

CDR3: CAWSVGQGETQYF. The CDR3 DNA reads as TGTGCCTGGAGTGTAGGGCAGGGAGAGACCCAGTACTTC. The chain combines TRBV30 with TRBJ2-5; maybe TRBD1 (5 bases). Germline lookup yields CDR1 GTSNPN and CDR2 SVGIG (reference sequence). The CDR3 consists of 13 residues. V was shortened by 0 bases and J by 4 bases, with 9 bases between the two germline ends.